These 5 T cell receptor beta chains originate from one sample sequenced in a study of beta chain features in type 1 diabetes. Points from the study as a whole: TCRB CDR3s were moderately but significantly shorter in Type 1 diabetes patients in all four CD4+ subsets.

Expressed TCRB transcripts were sequenced because the isolated RNA had all been reverse transcribed beforehand. Generated by immunoSEQ multiplex PCR, the TCRdb table keeps only in-frame clones and is missing some. This table holds 200,000 to 250,000 clones, around 14% found once. These receptors have no known antigen. Sample: naive CD4+ T cells from blood. The receptor source for this set is a man aged 25-45 years with type 1 diabetes.

The sample holds a few counts of this clone. The rearrangement uses TRBV6-5 and TRBJ1-3; possible D gene TRBD1, 5 bases. The germline CDR1 and CDR2 sequences are MNHEY and SVGAGI. Trimming took off 7 bases at V and 0 bases at J, with 13 bases between the two ends. The CDR3 totals 15 residues. The CDR3 spells CASTPTASSGNTIYF. The CDR3 coding sequence is TGTGCCAGCACCCCGACAGCGAGCTCTGGAAACACCATATATTTT.

The chain employs TRBV19 and TRBJ2-7; 7 bases fit TRBD1. V lost 6 bases and J lost 0; bases outside the gene matches: 8. The V gene's germline CDR1 is LNHDA and CDR2 SQIVND (reference sequence). The CDR3 sequence is 15 residues long. The CDR3 loop is CASRASRTGSYEQYF. Here the CDR3 DNA reads TGTGCCAGTAGGGCATCTCGGACAGGCTCCTACGAGCAGTACTTC.

This clone was seen a few times. The V call is TRBV11-2, the J call TRBJ2-7; D ambiguous. The V and J ends lost 7 bases and 1 base respectively, with 8 bases between them. CDR1 and CDR2 from the germline V gene are SGHAT and FQNNGV. CDR3 length equals 12 residues. In nucleotides, the CDR3 is TGTGCCAGCACCGGAGTTTCCTACGAGCAGTACTTC. The encoded protein is CASTGVSYEQYF.

This clone occurred a few times. The V gene is TRBV7-9, the J gene TRBJ1-5; the D gene is possibly TRBD1 (6 bases). The CDR3 totals 14 residues. V was pared by 4 bases and J by 6 bases, with 13 bases between. Germline CDR1 reads SEHNR; CDR2 reads FQNEAQ (reference sequence). CDR3 sequence: CASSSKQGTQPQHF. CDR3 sequence (DNA): TGTGCCAGCAGCTCTAAACAGGGTACTCAGCCCCAGCATTTT.

There are a few counts of this clone. The rearrangement uses TRBV7-9 and TRBJ1-2, with 7 bases lining up with TRBD1. CDR3 length equals 13 residues. Germline V CDR1 and CDR2: SEHNR, FQNEAQ (reference sequence). V shed 5 bases, J shed 3 bases, and the junction held 3 bases outside the gene matches. The CDR3 region is CASSQGQYYGYTF. The CDR3 DNA follows: TGTGCCAGCAGCCAGGGACAGTACTATGGCTACACCTTC.